This T cell receptor beta chain was identified during a study of cytomegalovirus exposure and HLA in healthy donors. General study results and limits: Presence/absence comparisons presumed near-even sequencing depth among donors. There were approximately 150 TCR beta chains listed as cytomegalovirus-associated. 87-base-pair reads could not separate some V segments, including TRBV6-2 and TRBV6-3. Later analysis suggested links between common viral pathogens and several top significant clusters.

The primer mix had 60 Vbeta and 13 Jbeta primers. Some clones are missing from TCRdb's copy, which holds only in-frame ones; the method was immunoSEQ multiplex PCR. The sample lists 250,000 to 350,000 clones, around 86% occurring once. This clone was seen just once. What it binds is unknown. The CDR3 sequence is 15 residues long. Germline V gene lookup returns CDR1 SGDLS and CDR2 YYNGEE. V shed 0 bases and J shed 6 bases, with 15 bases lying between them. The sequenced sample was PBMCs. The TCR sequence derives from a man in his forties or fifties in good health and CMV-seropositive. This chain links TRBV9 with TRBJ1-2; D perhaps matches TRBD1 (5 bases). CDR3 amino acids: CASSVGAGLMHGYTF. CDR3 DNA: TGTGCCAGCAGCGTAGGGGCAGGGTTGATGCATGGCTACACCTTC.